This TCR beta chain was identified in a study of identical twins. This clonotype occurred many times. Its antigen is undetermined. Whole-study findings and limits: In zero-insertion analyses, partial confounding could arise from invariant MAIT and iNKT cells. There was an excess of low generation probability in the out-of-frame alpha sequences that twins shared. Insertion counts were lower in abundant cord blood beta clonotypes, a trend that memory repertoires did not show.

TCRdb re-called the 5' RACE reads with MiXCR, one entry per CDR3 protein. The sample contains hundreds of thousands of distinct CDR3 sequences, around 8.3% of which appear only once. In germline, CDR1 is MGHDK, CDR2 SYGVNS. This CDR3 contains 15 residues. The trim removed 6 bases at V and 4 bases at J, leaving 6 bases unmatched. These data also formed part of another study, on yellow fever vaccine responses in identical twins.

What was sequenced was PBMCs. This chain joins TRBV25-1 and TRBJ2-7; 13 bases are shared with TRBD2. This TCR came from a young woman in good health. In DNA form, the CDR3 reads TGTGCCAGCAGGGGACTAGCGGGGCGAGTTTACGAGCAGTACTTC. Translating it yields CASRGLAGRVYEQYF.